This T cell receptor beta chain was identified in a study of T-cell memory formation after mild COVID-19 (dated by TCRdb to about 2021). Concerning the study at large: TCR sequence clusters from the two donors were largely donor specific. In two donors, T-cell clones that expanded and contracted after mild COVID-19 were followed by sequencing TCRalpha and TCRbeta repertoires longitudinally. Two young, previously healthy adult volunteers made up the cohort, one male and one female.

The table lists this clonotype with a few counts. Its antigen is not yet known. Nothing much larger sits one base from this clone, and base qualities are not available. V has 4 bases trimmed and J has 4 bases trimmed; junction bases matching no gene number 12. The germline V gene gives CDR1 as SGDLS and CDR2 as YYNGEE. Its CDR3 holds 17 amino acids, cysteine through phenylalanine. The sequence is cut down to CDR3 DNA, 51 bases in frame from base 1. The instrument given in TCRdb is Illumina NovaSeq 6000. TCRalpha and TCRbeta cDNA libraries were constructed by 5'RACE with constant-segment primers, with sample barcodes and unique molecular identifiers being introduced. Trizol reagent was used to extract RNA from every sample. The libraries were amplified in two PCR steps, and the second step added a second sample barcode and Illumina TruSeq adapters. Sequencing of libraries was performed on an Illumina NovaSeq with 2 x 150 bp paired-end reads. The authors processed their data as follows. Reads were demultiplexed and collapsed into UMI-guided consensus sequences with migec v1.2.7. Using mixcr v2.1.11, UMI consensuses were aligned to TRA and TRB V and J templates and then assembled into clonotypes. A clonotype was counted as expanded or contracted only when both edgeR and NoisET called the clonotype significant, with the noise models trained on biological replicates. For edgeR calls, the cutoffs were a false discovery rate-adjusted p below 0.01 and a log2 fold-change threshold of 1. As an exploratory analysis of dynamics, max-normalized trajectories of the 1000 most abundant clonotypes were examined by PCA with hierarchical clustering. The CD4 or CD8 phenotype of responding clones was assigned using the separately sequenced CD4+ and CD8+ repertoires. TCRdb's own reprocessing of the public reads used fastp at Q25 and MiXCR and kept productive beta chains. Each CDR3 protein gets just one entry, which takes the most common genes and DNA from the rows behind it. These V and J calls are TCRdb output, not the study's own analysis. Here the sample has a few hundred thousand distinct CDR3 sequences; about 17% occur a single time. The leading ten clones occupy about a fifth of the sample.

Ficoll-Paque density gradient centrifugation was the method used to isolate PBMCs. Study-level results and caveats: Contracting CD4+ clones appeared mostly in the CM and EM memory subsets, whereas CD8+ clones were enriched in EMRA. The study included only a couple of mild cases, and larger cohorts that include severe cases with pre-infection samples were judged to be necessary. Whether the second-wave clones peaking on day 37 were SARS-CoV-2 specific was not confirmed. Some responding clones were detected in pre-infection memory, suggesting pre-existing cross-reactive memory T cells joined the SARS-CoV-2 response. From day 15 to 85, contracting clones showed balanced CD4/CD8 phenotypes, whereas a second wave of clones that expanded from day 15 to 37 leaned towards CD4+.

The clonotype was recovered from a man between 18 and 35 years old who had mild COVID-19 (a few samples of this study predate the infection). The sample titles of this study are shuffled in the database, so cell type and time point are left out; the donor was told from shared clones. The rearranged segments are TRBV9 and TRBJ2-1; a stretch of 9 junction bases matches TRBD1. The sequenced sample consisted of PBMCs or a T cell subset sorted from them (not recorded which). The encoded CDR3 is CASSYHPGDRVYNEQFF. At the DNA level, the sequence is TGTGCCAGCAGCTACCATCCCGGGGACAGGGTATACAATGAGCAGTTCTTC.